The 28 T cell receptor beta chains given below trace back to one sample, sequenced in a study of T cell responses to AZD1222 COVID-19 vaccine. Using immunoSEQ multiplex PCR, the repertoire was profiled, and TCRdb retains in-frame clones only, with some absent. The sample consists of some 110,000 clones, around 83% of them appearing once. Source: peripheral blood, taken 28 days after the second AZD1222 dose. These receptors were collected from an adult who received the AZD1222 COVID-19 vaccine.

This clone was observed once. The chain is built from TRBV2 and TRBJ1-4, with D possibly TRBD1 on 5 matching bases. CDR1 is SNHLY, CDR2 FYNNEI, per germline. The CDR3 is 14 amino acids. Trimming pared 7 bases from V and 7 bases from J, leaving 16 bases between. CDR3 region: CASNYRDSGEKLFF. In DNA form, the CDR3 reads TGTGCCAGCAATTACCGGGACTCGGGTGAAAAACTGTTTTTT.

The genes are TRBV10-1 and TRBJ2-3, with TRBD2 matching over 8 bases. Looked up from germline, CDR1 is WNHNN and CDR2 is SYGVQD (reference sequence). This CDR3 comprises 15 residues. Trimming removed 2 bases from V and 0 bases from J; junction bases left unmatched: 1. The CDR3 sequence is CASSERGGSTDTQYF. The DNA for the CDR3 is TGCGCCAGCAGTGAGCGGGGGGGAAGCACAGATACGCAGTATTTT.

The chain employs TRBV6-5 and TRBJ2-5; 10 positions agree with TRBD2. Germline assignment: CDR1 MNHEY and CDR2 SVGAGI. V gave up 0 bases and J gave up 3 bases; unmatched junction bases: 1. This CDR3 is built from 15 residues. CDR3 sequence (DNA): TGTGCCAGCAGTTACTCGAGCGGGGGGGAAGAGACCCAGTACTTC. It translates to CASSYSSGGEETQYF.

The gene calls are TRBV7-2 and TRBJ2-4; 8 bases line up with TRBD1. The junction had 3 bases not matched to a gene; V was cut back by 4 bases and J by 1 base. Per germline, CDR1 SGHTA and CDR2 FQGNSA. The CDR3 is 15 amino acids. The DNA for the CDR3 is TGTGCCAGCAGCTCAGGGGGCTCGGCCAAAAACATTCAGTACTTC. The encoded protein is CASSSGGSAKNIQYF.

The CDR3 DNA reads as TGTGCCAGCAGCCAAGTAGATACGCAGTATTTT. Translating it yields CASSQVDTQYF. The rearrangement links TRBV4-2 to TRBJ2-3; D remains ambiguous. In germline, CDR1 is LGHNA, CDR2 YNFKEQ. The V gene lost 1 base and the J gene lost 5 bases, with 1 base spanning the gap. The CDR3 spans 11 residues.

This sequence joins TRBV4-3 and TRBJ2-3; TRBD2 aligns across 10 bases. The V segment lost 1 base and the J segment 5 bases; nucleotides outside the gene matches: 3. Per germline, CDR1 LGHNA and CDR2 YSLEER. The CDR3 is 15 residues long. CDR3 loop: CASSQAPSGGDTQYF. The CDR3 region has the DNA TGCGCCAGCAGCCAAGCACCTAGCGGGGGAGATACGCAGTATTTT.

The chain recombines TRBV5-8 with TRBJ2-7, with TRBD2 identical over 9 bases. This CDR3 comprises 14 residues. J gave up 7 bases and V 1 base, and 6 bases lay outside the gene matches. Germline assignment: CDR1 SGHTS and CDR2 YDEGEE. CDR3 in DNA: TGTGCCAGCAGCTTGTCTGGCGGGGGGGCGGAGCAGTACTTC. Translating gives CASSLSGGGAEQYF.

This clone occurred once. The CDR3 bases are TGTGCCAGCAGCTTTCTCGGGACTAGCGGGGGACGCACAGATACGCAGTATTTT. Amino acid sequence: CASSFLGTSGGRTDTQYF. The chain has TRBV7-9 and TRBJ2-3; 14 bases agree with TRBD2. The V gene end was trimmed by 3 bases and the J gene end by 1 base; junction bases not matched to a gene: 6. Germline CDR1 reads SEHNR; CDR2 reads FQNEAQ (reference sequence). The CDR3 totals 18 residues.

V is TRBV7-8 and J is TRBJ1-3; D unresolved. Trimming removed 5 bases at V and 0 bases at J, with 14 bases between. Germline CDR1 reads SGHVS; CDR2 reads FQNEAQ. The CDR3 loop spans 16 amino acids. The CDR3 region is CASSPVSGHSGNTIYF. CDR3 DNA: TGTGCCAGCAGCCCCGTGAGCGGCCACTCTGGAAACACCATATATTTT.

The chain uses TRBV11-2 and TRBJ1-6; D unclear. Trimming cost V 0 bases and J 0 bases, with 15 bases left between them. Germline lookup yields CDR1 SGHAT and CDR2 FQNNGV. The CDR3 extends over 19 amino acids. This CDR3 reads CASSLEPPRYSSYNSPLHF. DNA of the CDR3: TGTGCCAGCAGCTTAGAACCGCCACGCTACAGCTCCTATAATTCACCCCTCCACTTT.

V is TRBV24-1 and J is TRBJ1-5; D perhaps matches TRBD1 (6 bases). Trimming left V 5 bases short and J 1 base short, with 11 bases between. Per the germline V gene, CDR1 is KGHDR and CDR2 is SFDVKD. There are 15 residues in the CDR3. CDR3 sequence (DNA): TGTGCCACCAGTGGCCAGGGGCTCAGCAATCAGCCCCAGCATTTT. Amino acid sequence: CATSGQGLSNQPQHF.

The gene calls are TRBV30 and TRBJ1-2; 12 nucleotides match TRBD1. J was trimmed by 3 bases and V by 4 bases; bases with no gene match: 3. The CDR3 length is 14 residues. CDR1 GTSNPN and CDR2 SVGIG come from the germline V gene (reference sequence). The DNA of the CDR3 is TGTGCCTGGATAGGGACAGGGGGCTACTATGGCTACACCTTC. Translating gives CAWIGTGGYYGYTF.

V is TRBV7-9 and J is TRBJ1-4; TRBD1 is a possible D gene (6 bases). Trimming cost V 5 bases and J 7 bases, with 17 bases left between them. In germline, CDR1 is SEHNR, CDR2 FQNEAQ (reference sequence). CDR3 length equals 15 residues. As DNA, the CDR3 is TGTGCCAGCAGCCACGCCATTACAGGGTTTGAAAAACTGTTTTTT. Translation gives CASSHAITGFEKLFF.

The sample holds one count of this clone. This sequence joins TRBV18 and TRBJ2-1; unclear D gene. The CDR3 is 13 amino acids. The germline gives CDR1 KGHSH, CDR2 LQKENI. Trimming removed 1 base from V and 5 bases from J, with 6 bases in between. This chain's CDR3 is CASSPQRDNEQFF. The CDR3 nucleotides read TGTGCCAGCTCACCACAACGAGACAATGAGCAGTTCTTC.

CDR3 sequence reads: CASSTNDRAWTGNTIYF. The DNA of the CDR3 is TGTGCCAGCTCAACAAACGACAGAGCATGGACTGGAAACACCATATATTTT. The chain recombines TRBV18 with TRBJ1-3; possible D gene TRBD1, 5 bases. Germline CDR1 and CDR2: KGHSH and LQKENI. The CDR3 is 17 residues long. With 5 bases removed from V and 2 bases from J, the gap between germline ends came to 19 bases.

V is TRBV6-2 or TRBV6-3 and J is TRBJ2-2, with 10 bases fitting TRBD1. CDR1 MNHEY and CDR2 SVGEGT come from the germline V gene. The CDR3 consists of 15 residues. V lost 4 bases, J lost 2 bases, and 1 base stayed unmatched. DNA of the CDR3: TGTGCCAGCAGTTTGACAGGGGGCAACACCGGGGAGCTGTTTTTT. Translation: CASSLTGGNTGELFF.

This chain links TRBV7-9 with TRBJ1-5; D is perhaps TRBD1 (5 bases). This CDR3 has 16 residues. Trimming pared 1 base from V and 5 bases from J, leaving 15 bases between. Per the germline V gene, CDR1 is SEHNR and CDR2 is FQNEAQ (reference sequence). CDR3 loop: CASSLGGGDLYQPQHF. The CDR3 nucleotides are TGTGCCAGCAGCTTAGGGGGGGGTGACCTTTATCAGCCCCAGCATTTT.

V gene TRBV7-3 combines with J gene TRBJ2-1; 10 bases align to TRBD1. V shed 4 bases, J shed 7 bases, and the junction held 4 bases outside the gene matches. CDR1 and CDR2 (germline): SGHTA, FQGTGA. This CDR3 region has 14 residues. In nucleotides, the CDR3 is TGTGCCAGCAGCTCAGGACAGGGGGTGAATGAGCAGTTCTTC. Translating it yields CASSSGQGVNEQFF.

The J gene is TRBJ1-2, the V gene TRBV29-1, with TRBD1 matching 10 bases. This CDR3 comprises 14 residues. V lost 6 bases, J lost 3 bases, and 7 bases stayed unmatched. Germline CDR1 SQVTM, CDR2 ANQGSEA. CDR3 amino acids: CSVPSGQGHYGYTF. CDR3 DNA sequence: TGCAGCGTCCCATCGGGACAGGGGCACTATGGCTACACCTTC. Using reference TRBV29-1 and TRBJ1-2 for the parts outside the CDR3, the full variable domain is SAVISQKPSRDICQRGTSLTIQCQVDSQVTMMFWYRQQPGQSLTLIATANQGSEATYESGFVIDKFPISRPNLTFSTLTVSNMSPEDSSIYLCSVPSGQGHYGYTFGSGTRLTVV.

V usage is TRBV7-2 and J usage is TRBJ2-1; 10 positions agree with TRBD2. This CDR3 spans 15 amino acids. The germline V gene encodes CDR1 SGHTA and CDR2 FQGNSA. V dropped 6 bases and J dropped 6; count of bases not matched to a gene: 8. CDR3 loop: CASSYSGGYFNEQFF. CDR3 sequence (DNA): TGTGCCAGCAGTTATAGCGGGGGGTACTTCAATGAGCAGTTCTTC. Full variable domain (outside the CDR3, taken from reference TRBV7-2 and TRBJ2-1): GAGVSQSPSNKVTEKGKDVELRCDPISGHTALYWYRQSLGQGLEFLIYFQGNSAPDKSGLPSDRFSAERTGGSVSTLTIQRTQQEDSAVYLCASSYSGGYFNEQFFGPGTRLTVL.

The chain is built from TRBV6-1 and TRBJ1-1, with D possibly matching TRBD1 (5 bases). Germline CDR1 and CDR2: MNHNS and SASEGT. CDR3 size: 18 residues. V lost 1 base and J 0 bases, leaving 18 bases between the germline ends. For the CDR3, the DNA is TGTGCCAGCAGTGAAGTCCGAGGAGGGGTCGTCATGAACACTGAAGCTTTCTTT. Translation gives CASSEVRGGVVMNTEAFF.

The genes are TRBV29-1 and TRBJ2-1; possible D gene TRBD2, 5 bases. The V and J ends lost 7 bases and 0 bases respectively, with 13 bases between them. CDR1 and CDR2 (germline): SQVTM, ANQGSEA. The CDR3 length is 14 residues. DNA for the CDR3: TGCAGCGCCGCGGACTTGAGCTCCTACAATGAGCAGTTCTTC. Encoded protein: CSAADLSSYNEQFF.

V usage is TRBV7-6 and J usage is TRBJ2-7, with D possibly called TRBD1 or TRBD2 (5 bases each). The CDR3 is 18 residues long. Trimming shortened V by 4 bases and J by 3 bases, and 25 bases separated the two germline ends. CDR1 and CDR2 from the germline V gene are SGHVS and FNYEAQ. The CDR3 DNA is TGTGCCAGCAGCTCAAACGGGGCCTTTACCGGGATTAGCTACGAGCAGTACTTC. It is translated as CASSSNGAFTGISYEQYF.

V usage is TRBV2 and J usage is TRBJ2-2; weak D call: TRBD2 (6 bases). The CDR3 runs 14 residues. Germline CDR1 and CDR2: SNHLY and FYNNEI. The ends were cut back, 8 bases at V and 3 bases at J, with 13 bases in the middle. As DNA, the CDR3 is TGTGCCAGCCGAAACGGGACTGACACCGGGGAGCTGTTTTTT. Translating gives CASRNGTDTGELFF. The variable domain in full, with the rest retrieved from reference TRBV2 and TRBJ2-2, is EPEVTQTPSHQVTQMGQEVILRCVPISNHLYFYWYRQILGQKVEFLVSFYNNEISEKSEIFDDQFSVERPDGSNFTLKIRSTKLEDSAMYFCASRNGTDTGELFFGEGSRLTVL.

This chain joins TRBV4-2 and TRBJ2-1; 8 bases line up with TRBD2. The length of the CDR3 is 16 residues. With V trimmed by 1 base and J by 8 bases, 10 bases remained unmatched. CDR1 LGHNA and CDR2 YNFKEQ come from the germline V gene. This CDR3 reads CASSQGGTRGTDEQFF. DNA for the CDR3: TGTGCCAGCAGCCAAGGGGGGACTAGGGGTACCGATGAGCAGTTCTTC.

The rearrangement uses TRBV28 and TRBJ2-1; TRBD2 agrees at 8 bases. Germline CDR1 and CDR2: MDHEN and SYDVKM. The trim removed 7 bases at V and 3 bases at J, leaving 5 bases unmatched. The CDR3 spans 14 residues. The CDR3 spells CASIPAGVYNEQFF. The CDR3 coding sequence is TGTGCCAGCATCCCAGCGGGGGTCTACAATGAGCAGTTCTTC.

This clone has only one observation. This rearrangement joins TRBV5-1 to TRBJ2-7, with D perhaps matching TRBD2 (6 bases). Trimming shortened V by 5 bases and J by 7 bases, and 19 bases separated the two germline ends. Germline V gives CDR1 SGHRS, CDR2 YFSETQ. CDR3 length equals 14 residues. For the CDR3, the DNA is TGCGCCAGCAGTTTCTCGTCCAGGGCGGGGGAGCAGTACTTC. Translation gives CASSFSSRAGEQYF. Looking up the rest from reference TRBV5-1 and TRBJ2-7 gives the full variable domain: KAGVTQTPRYLIKTRGQQVTLSCSPISGHRSVSWYQQTPGQGLQFLFEYFSETQRNKGNFPGRFSGRQFSNSRSEMNVSTLELGDSALYLCASSFSSRAGEQYFGPGTRLTVT.

The chain has TRBV3-1 (or the pseudogene TRBV3-2) and TRBJ2-5; 7 bases map to TRBD2. The CDR3 is 15 residues long. J was trimmed by 5 bases and V by 3 bases; bases with no gene match: 9. Germline-derived CDR1 and CDR2 are LGHDT and YNNKEL (reference sequence). The CDR3 DNA follows: TGTGCCAGCAGCCACGGCGGGGGTTCCCGGGAGACCCAGTACTTC. This gives the protein CASSHGGGSRETQYF.